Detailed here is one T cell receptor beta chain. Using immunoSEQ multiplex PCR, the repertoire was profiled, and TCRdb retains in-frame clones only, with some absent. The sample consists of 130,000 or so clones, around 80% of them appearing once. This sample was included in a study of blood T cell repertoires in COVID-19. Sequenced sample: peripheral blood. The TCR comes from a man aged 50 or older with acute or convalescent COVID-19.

DNA of the CDR3: TGTGCCAGCAGTCAGGCAGAGACCCAGTACTTC. Translation gives CASSQAETQYF. The chain links TRBV12-3 or TRBV12-4 to TRBJ2-5; D is ambiguous. The CDR3 covers 11 residues. Trimming cost V 5 bases and J 4 bases, with 5 bases left between them.